Listed below are T cell receptor beta chains from one sample, sequenced in a study of shared clonotypes between healthy human individuals. Using immunoSEQ multiplex PCR, the repertoire was profiled, and TCRdb retains in-frame clones only, with some absent. The sample records about 2.1 million clones, roughly 93% being singletons. What was sequenced was naive CD8+ T cells from PBMCs. The receptors originated from a young man in good health. Some clones in this sample may be carry-over from other donors' samples. Each CDR3 is given with its conserved first and last residue. A D gene is named only where the DNA matches it firmly. Clone sizes are given selectively: once, few, many, or a class where the clone is expanded.

>TRBJ2-1|TRBV4-1|.|.
CASSHSPGNEQFF
TGCGCCAGCAGCCATTCCCCGGGCAATGAGCAGTTCTTC
>TRBJ2-7|TRBV30|.|.
CAWALGDSYEQYF
TGTGCCTGGGCCCTGGGGGACTCCTACGAGCAGTACTTC
>TRBJ2-1|TRBV27|.|.
CASSLGRHEQFF
TGTGCCAGCAGTTTAGGACGCCATGAGCAGTTCTTC
>TRBJ2-1|TRBV2|.|.
CASSESRGSYNEQFF
TGTGCCAGCAGTGAATCCCGGGGCAGCTACAATGAGCAGTTCTTC
>TRBJ1-1|TRBV19|.|TRBD1
CASSTGTGVTEAFF
TGTGCCAGTAGTACGGGGACAGGGGTCACTGAAGCTTTCTTT
>TRBJ1-1|TRBV6-1|.|.
CATAWNQGTGEAFF
TGTGCCACGGCCTGGAACCAGGGAACTGGTGAAGCTTTCTTT
>TRBJ2-5|TRBV5-4|once|TRBD2
CASSLVGLVRVETQETQYF
TGTGCCAGCAGCTTGGTTGGACTAGTTCGAGTCGAGACCCAAGAGACCCAGTACTTC
>TRBJ1-1|TRBV9|.|TRBD1
CASSGQGMNTEAFF
TGTGCCAGCAGCGGACAGGGAATGAACACTGAAGCTTTCTTT
>TRBJ2-1|TRBV28|.|.
CASSSPPLRGYSYNEQFF
TGTGCCAGCAGTTCACCCCCTCTCCGGGGGTACTCCTACAATGAGCAGTTCTTC
>TRBJ2-7|TRBV28|.|.
CASRRTGRNEQYF
TGTGCCAGCAGGCGGACTGGGCGAAACGAGCAGTACTTC
>TRBJ2-1|TRBV15|.|.
CATSRDARDAYNEQFF
TGTGCCACCAGCCGAGATGCTCGTGATGCCTACAATGAGCAGTTCTTC
>TRBJ1-1|TRBV15|.|.
CATSGGSTDEAFF
TGTGCCACCAGCGGGGGGAGTACAGATGAAGCTTTCTTT
>TRBJ2-1|TRBV7-3|.|TRBD2
CASSLLAGVENEQFF
TGTGCCAGCAGCTTACTAGCGGGAGTCGAAAATGAGCAGTTCTTC